This entry concerns a single T cell receptor (beta chain). Its antigen is unidentified. This record comes from a study of T-cell reconstitution after alpha-beta-depleted transplantation in children. Study-level findings and limits: One year after transplant, T-cell counts and diversity came mostly from newly produced T cells.

Library preparation (for TCRbeta) was performed with unique molecular identifiers. MiXCR, run by TCRdb on the PCR reads, gives a single entry per CDR3 protein. The sample yields about 900,000 distinct CDR3 sequences, about 29% seen once. Germline loops: CDR1 MGHRA, CDR2 YSYEKL. CDR3 length: 13 amino acids. With 2 bases removed from V and 8 bases from J, the gap between germline ends came to 10 bases. The sequence came from a boy under three years old who had a stem cell transplant for SCID, so the T cells may come from the graft donor. The chain joins TRBV4-1 to TRBJ2-1, with D perhaps TRBD1 or TRBD2 (6 bases each). This material consisted of PBMCs, mostly from graft donor cells, taken 360 days after TCRalphabeta/CD19-depleted stem cell transplant. CDR3 nucleotide sequence: TGCGCCAGCAGCCAACCCGGGGGCGATGAGCAGTTCTTC. Amino acids: CASSQPGGDEQFF.